The text below deals with one T cell receptor (beta chain). This entry belongs to a study of cytomegalovirus exposure and HLA in healthy donors. PCR employed 60 Vbeta and 13 Jbeta primers. Only in-frame clones appear in the TCRdb table, and some are missing; sequencing was by immunoSEQ multiplex PCR. The sample lists about 150,000 clones, roughly 79% occurring once. The sequenced sample consisted of PBMCs. This receptor was taken from a woman in her twenties or thirties in good health and CMV-seronegative.

Written as DNA, the CDR3 is TGTGCCAGCAGTTCGATGGACTTTGGAGTGAGGGCCGGTCCCAATGAGCAGTTCTTC. It specifies CASSSMDFGVRAGPNEQFF. This sequence joins TRBV7-3 and TRBJ2-1; tentatively, D is TRBD2 (5 bases). The CDR3 totals 19 residues. Germline values: CDR1 SGHTA, CDR2 FQGTGA. Between the trimmed V and J ends, which lost 6 bases and 6 bases, there was a span of 30 bases.